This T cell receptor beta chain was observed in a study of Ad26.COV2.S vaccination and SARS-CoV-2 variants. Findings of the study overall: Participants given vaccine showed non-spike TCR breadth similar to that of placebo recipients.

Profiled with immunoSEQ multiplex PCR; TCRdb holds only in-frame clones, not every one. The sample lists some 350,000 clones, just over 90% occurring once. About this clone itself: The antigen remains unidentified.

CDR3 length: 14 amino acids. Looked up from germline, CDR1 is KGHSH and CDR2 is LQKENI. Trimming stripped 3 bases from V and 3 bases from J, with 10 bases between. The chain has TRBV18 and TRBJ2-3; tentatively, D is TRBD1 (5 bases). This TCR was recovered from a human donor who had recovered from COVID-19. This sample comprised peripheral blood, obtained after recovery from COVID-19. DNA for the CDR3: TGTGCCAGCTCACCTCAGCAGGGAACAGATACGCAGTATTTT. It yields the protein CASSPQQGTDTQYF.